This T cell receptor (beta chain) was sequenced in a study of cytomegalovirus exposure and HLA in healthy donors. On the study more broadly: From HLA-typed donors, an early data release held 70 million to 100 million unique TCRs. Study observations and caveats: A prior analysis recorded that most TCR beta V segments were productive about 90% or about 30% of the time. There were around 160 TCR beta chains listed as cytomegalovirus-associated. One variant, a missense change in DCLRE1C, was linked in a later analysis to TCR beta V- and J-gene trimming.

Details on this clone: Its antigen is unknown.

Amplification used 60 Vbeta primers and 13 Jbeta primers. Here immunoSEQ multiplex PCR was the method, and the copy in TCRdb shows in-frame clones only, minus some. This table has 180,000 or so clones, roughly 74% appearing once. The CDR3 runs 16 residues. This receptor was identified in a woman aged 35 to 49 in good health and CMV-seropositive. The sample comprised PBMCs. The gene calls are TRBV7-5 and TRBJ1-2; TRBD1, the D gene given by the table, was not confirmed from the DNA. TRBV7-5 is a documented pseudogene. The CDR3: CARSSYRDRGNYGYTF. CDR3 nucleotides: TGTGCCAGAAGCTCCTACCGGGACAGGGGGAACTATGGCTACACCTTC.